Listed here are 16 T cell receptor beta chains from one sample, sequenced in a study of T cell clonality in common variable immunodeficiency. Repertoires were generated with immunoSEQ multiplex PCR, while TCRdb's copy carries only in-frame clones and drops some. The sample presents roughly 42,000 clones, none singletons. Sequencing used peripheral blood mononuclear cells. These receptors were collected from a person aged 18 to 70 in good health.

This clone has a count of ten or more. The read ends 3 residues early relative to the CDR3; the germline J gene fills the gap. The chain has TRBV7-6 and TRBJ1-1; no clear D gene. The CDR3 extends over 13 amino acids. Germline-derived CDR1 and CDR2 are SGHVS and FNYEAQ. Trimming took off 1 base at V and 4 bases at J, with 7 bases between the two ends. CDR3 in amino acids: CASSLDRVTEAFF. The sequenced CDR3 bases are TGTGCCAGCAGCTTAGATCGGGTCACTGAA.

This clone has at least ten counts. The CDR3 goes on 3 residues after the read ends, and that part is filled in from the germline J gene. The chain links TRBV20-1 to TRBJ2-4, with 8 positions matching TRBD1. Looked up from germline, CDR1 is DFQATT and CDR2 is SNEGSKA (reference sequence). This CDR3 spans 13 amino acids. The CDR3 DNA, read in part, is TGCAGCGCCACGCAGGACAGGGACACGGGT. This sequence encodes CSATQDRDTG. The full CDR3 protein reads CSATQDRDTGQYF.

At least ten counts were recorded for this clone. The CDR3 end is not reached by the read, which stops 3 residues before it; the germline J gene fills it in. This sequence joins TRBV7-9 and TRBJ2-2, with a possible D match to TRBD2 (6 bases). V lost 4 bases to trimming and J lost 8 bases, with 17 bases between them. The CDR3 sequence is 15 residues long. Germline lookup yields CDR1 SEHNR and CDR2 FQNEAQ (reference sequence). CDR3 DNA, as far as it was read: TGTGCCAGCAGCTCCGGGACTCCTTTCTTTGGGGAG. The encoded protein is CASSSGTPFFGE. The whole CDR3 protein is CASSSGTPFFGELFF.

There are many counts of this clone. Read data end 3 residues before the CDR3 end; the end is taken from the germline J gene. The rearrangement joins TRBV18 to TRBJ2-1; D remains ambiguous. The V end lost 3 bases, the J end lost 6 bases, and 6 bases lay between the germline ends. Per the germline V gene, CDR1 is KGHSH and CDR2 is LQKENI. This CDR3 is built from 12 residues. The CDR3 reads CASSPKGNEQFF. Partial CDR3 DNA: TGTGCCAGCTCACCCAAAGGCAATGAG.

In this sample, this clone turned up a few times. The CDR3 end falls 3 residues outside the read, so it is completed with the germline J gene. The V gene is TRBV11-3, the J gene TRBJ2-7; TRBD2 agrees at 8 bases. The CDR3 sequence is 13 residues long. After removal of 4 bases from V and 1 base from J, the junction contained 0 bases not matched to a gene. The V gene's germline CDR1 is SGHNT and CDR2 YENEEA. CDR3 region: CASSSGGSYEQYF. CDR3 DNA (partial): TGTGCCAGCAGCTCGGGGGGGTCCTACGAG.

This clone was counted many times. The read ends 3 residues early relative to the CDR3; the germline J gene fills the gap. The chain recombines TRBV30 with TRBJ1-2; the match to TRBD1 covers 8 bases. The CDR3 is 13 amino acids. J gave up 5 bases and V 1 base, and 3 bases lay outside the gene matches. Germline CDR1 GTSNPN, CDR2 SVGIG (reference sequence). CDR3 sequence: CAWSGTGRYGYTF. The DNA read from the CDR3 is TGTGCCTGGAGTGGGACAGGGAGGTATGGC.

This clone occurred many times. The observed sequence ends 3 residues before the CDR3 terminus, with the missing tail filled in from the germline J gene. The chain joins TRBV18 to TRBJ1-2, with D possibly matching TRBD1 (5 bases). There are 17 residues in the CDR3. Looked up from germline, CDR1 is KGHSH and CDR2 is LQKENI. CDR3 residues: CASSPDVGGATSGGYTF. CDR3 DNA, as far as it was read: TGTGCCAGCTCACCCGATGTAGGAGGGGCTACCTCAGGAGGC.

This clone was seen at least ten times. The sequenced fragment ends 3 residues before the CDR3 boundary, so the rest is inferred from the germline J gene. The chain employs TRBV19 and TRBJ1-1; 7 bases align to TRBD1. V was clipped by 6 bases and J by 0 bases; unmatched bases: 7. This CDR3 region has 15 residues. The germline gives CDR1 LNHDA, CDR2 SQIVND (reference sequence). The CDR3 sequence: CASRILDRLNTEAFF. CDR3 DNA, as far as it was read: TGTGCCAGTAGGATCTTGGACAGGCTGAACACTGAA.

Ten or more counts support this clone. The read comes to an end 3 residues before the CDR3 does, leaving the germline J gene to fill in the end. The chain couples TRBV7-9 to TRBJ1-1, with 8 bases matching TRBD1. CDR3 length: 11 residues. Germline V gives CDR1 SEHNR, CDR2 FQNEAQ (reference sequence). The CDR3 loop is CASSFNRGAFF. The covered CDR3 bases are TGTGCCAGCAGCTTTAACAGGGGG. The full variable domain, its missing parts supplied by reference TRBV7-9 and TRBJ1-1, is DTGVSQNPRHKITKRGQNVTFRCDPISEHNRLYWYRQTLGQGPEFLTYFQNEAQLEKSRLLSDRFSAERPKGSFSTLEIQRTEQGDSAMYLCASSFNRGAFFGQGTRLTVV.

This clone was counted at least ten times. The read terminates 3 residues before the CDR3 end, so the remaining end is supplied by the germline J gene. This sequence joins TRBV2 and TRBJ1-1; tentative D call: TRBD1 (6 bases). CDR3 length: 14 amino acids. Germline values: CDR1 SNHLY, CDR2 FYNNEI. V lost 2 bases to trimming and J lost 5 bases, with 12 bases between them. The CDR3 bases that were read are TGTGCCAGCAGTGAAAACACAGGGCGGACTGAA. Amino acid sequence: CASSENTGRTE. The whole CDR3 protein is CASSENTGRTEAFF.

Ten or more counts support this clone. The observed sequence ends 3 residues before the CDR3 terminus, with the missing tail filled in from the germline J gene. The V gene is TRBV20-1, the J gene TRBJ1-1, with TRBD1 matching 7 bases. Losses at the gene ends were 8 bases for V and 0 bases for J; bases not matched to a gene: 6. The germline V gene encodes CDR1 DFQATT and CDR2 SNEGSKA (reference sequence). This CDR3 has 13 residues. CDR3 bases read: TGCAGTCCCACAGGACAGGTGAACACTGAA. This translates into CSPTGQVNTE. The whole CDR3 reads CSPTGQVNTEAFF.

This clone was detected ten times or more. The sequence runs out 3 residues before the end of the CDR3; the remainder is reconstructed from the germline J gene. The chain carries TRBV20-1 and TRBJ1-2; 7 bases agree with TRBD1. The germline CDR1 and CDR2 sequences are DFQATT and SNEGSKA (reference sequence). CDR3 size: 13 residues. The DNA read from the CDR3 is TGCAGTGCTCCCGGGACAGCAGTTAGAAGC. Its translation is CSAPGTAVRS. The CDR3 reads in full as CSAPGTAVRSYTF.

This clone was seen many times. From the germline J gene comes the end of the CDR3, since the read stops 3 residues before it. The V call is TRBV28, the J call TRBJ2-7; D possibly corresponds to TRBD1 (6 bases). There are 16 residues in the CDR3. Germline CDR1 and CDR2: MDHEN and SYDVKM. The germline V and J ends were trimmed by 5 bases and 0 bases, with 17 bases remaining between them. CDR3 amino acids: CASSPIDRSRSYEQYF. CDR3 DNA (partial): TGTGCCAGCAGTCCCATAGACAGGTCCCGCTCCTACGAG.

There are many counts of this clone. The read ends 3 residues early relative to the CDR3; the germline J gene fills the gap. The chain couples TRBV7-6 to TRBJ1-4, with 11 bases lining up with TRBD1. The V segment lost 5 bases and the J segment 2 bases; nucleotides outside the gene matches: 4. The CDR3 covers 16 residues. Germline V gene data show CDR1 as SGHVS and CDR2 as FNYEAQ. CDR3 residues: CASSLGQGGTNEKLFF. The covered CDR3 bases are TGTGCCAGCAGCCTGGGACAGGGGGGGACTAATGAAAAA.

Many counts were recorded for this clone. With the read ending 3 residues before the CDR3 end, the germline J gene is used to fill in that end. This chain connects TRBV19 to TRBJ2-7; 8 bases map to TRBD1. CDR3 length equals 13 residues. V was clipped by 5 bases and J by 4 bases; unmatched bases: 4. The germline V gene has CDR1 LNHDA and CDR2 SQIVND (reference sequence). This CDR3 is CASSHGQGYEQYF. The sequenced part of the CDR3 DNA is TGTGCCAGTAGTCACGGACAGGGATACGAG.

A note on this clone: Read data end 3 residues before the CDR3 end; the end is taken from the germline J gene. The chain employs TRBV5-1 and TRBJ1-3, with a weak D call TRBD1 (6 bases). Germline V lookup: CDR1 SGHRS, CDR2 YFSETQ. V lost 4 bases to trimming and J lost 4 bases, with 15 bases between them. The CDR3 is 15 residues long. CDR3 in amino acids: CASSIQGAGGNTIYF. The covered CDR3 bases are TGCGCCAGCAGCATACAGGGTGCTGGCGGAAACACC. Using reference TRBV5-1 and TRBJ1-3 for the parts outside the CDR3, the full variable domain is KAGVTQTPRYLIKTRGQQVTLSCSPISGHRSVSWYQQTPGQGLQFLFEYFSETQRNKGNFPGRFSGRQFSNSRSEMNVSTLELGDSALYLCASSIQGAGGNTIYFGEGSWLTVV.